These 30 T cell receptor beta chains were all obtained from the same sample, sequenced in a study of T cells expressing NK-cell markers. TCRdb reprocessed the 5' RACE reads; each CDR3 protein has one entry and no DNA is given. Found here are roughly 380,000 distinct CDR3 sequences; the top ten clones hold around 5.2%. Sample: blood T cells: a sorted CD56 or NKG2C T cell subset, CD4+ or CD8+ T cells, or bulk PBMC T cells (not recorded which). The receptor source for this set is a man aged 18-70 years in good health.

CDR3 sequence reads: CSARALDRGDTDTQYF. V usage is TRBV20-1 and J usage is TRBJ2-3; TCRdb's D gene call, TRBD1, goes unchecked for lack of DNA. CDR3 length: 16 residues. Germline lookup yields CDR1 DFQATT and CDR2 SNEGSKA (reference sequence).

The rearrangement links TRBV3-1 to TRBJ1-6; TCRdb's D gene call, TRBD1, goes unchecked for lack of DNA. The germline V gene has CDR1 LGHDT and CDR2 YNNKEL (reference sequence). This CDR3 is 16 amino acids long. This chain's CDR3 is CASSPMPGTGTSPLHF.

The rearrangement joins TRBV5-1 to TRBJ1-2. The CDR3 covers 16 residues. CDR1 is SGHRS and CDR2 is YFSETQ in the germline V gene. The CDR3 here is CASSLTQGGPVYGYTF.

This chain links TRBV5-5 with TRBJ2-1; TCRdb reports TRBD2, a call that lacks DNA to check it against. The CDR3 extends over 14 amino acids. In germline, CDR1 is SGHKS, CDR2 YYEKEE (reference sequence). CDR3 region: CASSLHGAPNEQFF.

The chain employs TRBV12-3 or TRBV12-4 and TRBJ1-1. The CDR3 spans 16 residues. The CDR3 sequence: CASSLESGFYKTEAFF.

The gene calls are TRBV12-3 or TRBV12-4 and TRBJ2-5; TCRdb outputs TRBD1, but without DNA this stays unchecked. The CDR3 is 15 amino acids. The CDR3 loop is CASKRGSRLGETQYF.

The CDR3 spells CASSLRGSRTEAFF. The gene calls are TRBV28 and TRBJ1-1. The CDR3 runs to 14 residues. CDR1 and CDR2 from the germline V gene are MDHEN and SYDVKM.

The chain employs TRBV20-1 and TRBJ2-7; as DNA is missing, the TRBD2 call by TCRdb cannot be tested. This CDR3 spans 14 amino acids. Germline V CDR1 and CDR2: DFQATT, SNEGSKA (reference sequence). Here the CDR3 reads CSFVGGSGSYEQYF.

The chain carries TRBV5-6 and TRBJ2-7; the D call from TCRdb, TRBD1, cannot be confirmed without DNA. Germline V gene lookup returns CDR1 SGHDT and CDR2 YYEEEE. The length of the CDR3 is 12 residues. The CDR3 loop is CASSLGIGVPYF.

This rearrangement joins TRBV10-2 to TRBJ1-6; TCRdb selects TRBD1, and the lack of DNA leaves this call unchecked. Germline CDR1 and CDR2: WSHSY and SAAADI. The CDR3 has 17 residues. CDR3 protein: CATTSNYRDRGNSPLHF.

J is TRBJ2-1 and V is TRBV7-9. Per germline, CDR1 SEHNR and CDR2 FQNEAQ (reference sequence). The CDR3 is 14 amino acids. This CDR3 reads CASNGVFSYNEQFF.

V and J are TRBV4-2 and TRBJ2-7; the TRBD2 assignment by TCRdb is unverifiable without DNA. Germline lookup yields CDR1 LGHNA and CDR2 YNFKEQ. The length of the CDR3 is 17 residues. CDR3 protein: CASSRQRYSGGAYEQYF.

The chain recombines TRBV20-1 with TRBJ1-2; TCRdb proposes TRBD1, but this gene call is untestable without DNA. Germline CDR1 DFQATT, CDR2 SNEGSKA (reference sequence). CDR3 length: 14 amino acids. The CDR3 spells CSARDRRGPYGYTF.

The CDR3 spells CASSLPAGVEQFF. V usage is TRBV7-2 and J usage is TRBJ2-1; no DNA is available, so the TRBD2 call from TCRdb remains unchecked. The CDR3 length is 13 residues. Germline V lookup: CDR1 SGHTA, CDR2 FQGNSA. The complete variable domain, with remaining parts taken from reference TRBV7-2 and TRBJ2-1, reads GAGVSQSPSNKVTEKGKDVELRCDPISGHTALYWYRQSLGQGLEFLIYFQGNSAPDKSGLPSDRFSAERTGGSVSTLTIQRTQQEDSAVYLCASSLPAGVEQFFGPGTRLTVL.

The chain recombines TRBV20-1 with TRBJ2-3; TCRdb selects TRBD1, and the lack of DNA leaves this call unchecked. This CDR3 has 17 residues. Germline assignment: CDR1 DFQATT and CDR2 SNEGSKA (reference sequence). CDR3 residues: CSARPPPGRGATDTQYF.

J is TRBJ1-1 and V is TRBV12-3 or TRBV12-4; as DNA is missing, the TRBD1 call by TCRdb cannot be tested. The CDR3 totals 15 residues. CDR3 in amino acids: CASSSGDRRNTEAFF.

This chain uses TRBV7-2 with TRBJ1-4; TCRdb indicates TRBD1, and absent DNA this call remains unverified. The V gene's germline CDR1 is SGHTA and CDR2 FQGNSA. The CDR3 runs to 15 residues. The CDR3 spells CASSFGQGIYEKLFF. Full variable domain (missing parts from reference TRBV7-2 and TRBJ1-4): GAGVSQSPSNKVTEKGKDVELRCDPISGHTALYWYRQSLGQGLEFLIYFQGNSAPDKSGLPSDRFSAERTGGSVSTLTIQRTQQEDSAVYLCASSFGQGIYEKLFFGSGTQLSVL.

The V call is TRBV12-3 or TRBV12-4, the J call TRBJ2-5; TCRdb's D call, TRBD1, is unchecked because there is no DNA. This CDR3 contains 15 residues. The CDR3 loop reads CASSPLGGVQETQYF.

The J gene is TRBJ2-7, the V gene TRBV20-1. CDR3 length equals 13 residues. CDR1 and CDR2 from the germline V gene are DFQATT and SNEGSKA (reference sequence). The CDR3 loop is CSANYKSSYEQYF.

CDR3 region: CASSPHLAGGFLTDTQYF. This chain links TRBV4-2 with TRBJ2-3; TCRdb outputs TRBD2, but without DNA this stays unchecked. There are 18 residues in the CDR3. The germline gives CDR1 LGHNA, CDR2 YNFKEQ.

The chain has TRBV4-1 and TRBJ2-2; lacking DNA, the TRBD1 call made by TCRdb goes unchecked. Germline V gene lookup returns CDR1 MGHRA and CDR2 YSYEKL. CDR3 length: 16 amino acids. CDR3 sequence: CASSRDSRGNTGELFF.

The chain has TRBV11-2 and TRBJ1-1. The germline gives CDR1 SGHAT, CDR2 FQNNGV. CDR3 length: 13 amino acids. The CDR3 loop reads CASSLVMSGVAFF.

This sequence joins TRBV18 and TRBJ2-2; the TCRdb call, TRBD1, lacks DNA for checking. The CDR3 runs to 15 residues. CDR1 and CDR2 (germline): KGHSH, LQKENI. Here the CDR3 reads CASSLPTGALGELFF.

V and J are TRBV19 and TRBJ2-4; without DNA, the TCRdb call of TRBD1 cannot be checked. The V gene's germline CDR1 is LNHDA and CDR2 SQIVND (reference sequence). The CDR3 contains 15 residues. This CDR3 reads CASRFVGQGSYIQYF.

J is TRBJ1-1 and V is TRBV5-1. Germline CDR1 SGHRS, CDR2 YFSETQ. The CDR3 runs 13 residues. The CDR3 loop is CASRTLMNTEAFF.

V is TRBV11-1 and J is TRBJ2-5; TCRdb reports TRBD2, a call that lacks DNA to check it against. The CDR3 is 14 amino acids. The germline gives CDR1 SGHAT, CDR2 FQDESV (reference sequence). CDR3 amino acids: CASSLLAVTETQYF.

The rearrangement joins TRBV20-1 to TRBJ1-3. Germline V gene sequence: CDR1 DFQATT, CDR2 SNEGSKA (reference sequence). There are 14 residues in the CDR3. The CDR3 sequence is CSANGRHSGNTIYF.

The V gene is TRBV5-1, the J gene TRBJ2-3; the TCRdb D gene call, TRBD2, has no DNA to confirm it. The CDR3 runs 18 residues. CDR1 is SGHRS and CDR2 is YFSETQ in the germline V gene. The CDR3 here is CASSLETTSGGATDTQYF.

The chain links TRBV18 to TRBJ1-2. CDR1 is KGHSH and CDR2 is LQKENI in the germline V gene. The CDR3 sequence is 13 residues long. The CDR3 is CASSPVAGVGYTF.

The chain links TRBV19 to TRBJ2-3; lacking DNA, the TRBD1 call made by TCRdb goes unchecked. Germline-derived CDR1 and CDR2 are LNHDA and SQIVND (reference sequence). This CDR3 spans 15 amino acids. This chain's CDR3 is CASSIWGTSTDTQYF.